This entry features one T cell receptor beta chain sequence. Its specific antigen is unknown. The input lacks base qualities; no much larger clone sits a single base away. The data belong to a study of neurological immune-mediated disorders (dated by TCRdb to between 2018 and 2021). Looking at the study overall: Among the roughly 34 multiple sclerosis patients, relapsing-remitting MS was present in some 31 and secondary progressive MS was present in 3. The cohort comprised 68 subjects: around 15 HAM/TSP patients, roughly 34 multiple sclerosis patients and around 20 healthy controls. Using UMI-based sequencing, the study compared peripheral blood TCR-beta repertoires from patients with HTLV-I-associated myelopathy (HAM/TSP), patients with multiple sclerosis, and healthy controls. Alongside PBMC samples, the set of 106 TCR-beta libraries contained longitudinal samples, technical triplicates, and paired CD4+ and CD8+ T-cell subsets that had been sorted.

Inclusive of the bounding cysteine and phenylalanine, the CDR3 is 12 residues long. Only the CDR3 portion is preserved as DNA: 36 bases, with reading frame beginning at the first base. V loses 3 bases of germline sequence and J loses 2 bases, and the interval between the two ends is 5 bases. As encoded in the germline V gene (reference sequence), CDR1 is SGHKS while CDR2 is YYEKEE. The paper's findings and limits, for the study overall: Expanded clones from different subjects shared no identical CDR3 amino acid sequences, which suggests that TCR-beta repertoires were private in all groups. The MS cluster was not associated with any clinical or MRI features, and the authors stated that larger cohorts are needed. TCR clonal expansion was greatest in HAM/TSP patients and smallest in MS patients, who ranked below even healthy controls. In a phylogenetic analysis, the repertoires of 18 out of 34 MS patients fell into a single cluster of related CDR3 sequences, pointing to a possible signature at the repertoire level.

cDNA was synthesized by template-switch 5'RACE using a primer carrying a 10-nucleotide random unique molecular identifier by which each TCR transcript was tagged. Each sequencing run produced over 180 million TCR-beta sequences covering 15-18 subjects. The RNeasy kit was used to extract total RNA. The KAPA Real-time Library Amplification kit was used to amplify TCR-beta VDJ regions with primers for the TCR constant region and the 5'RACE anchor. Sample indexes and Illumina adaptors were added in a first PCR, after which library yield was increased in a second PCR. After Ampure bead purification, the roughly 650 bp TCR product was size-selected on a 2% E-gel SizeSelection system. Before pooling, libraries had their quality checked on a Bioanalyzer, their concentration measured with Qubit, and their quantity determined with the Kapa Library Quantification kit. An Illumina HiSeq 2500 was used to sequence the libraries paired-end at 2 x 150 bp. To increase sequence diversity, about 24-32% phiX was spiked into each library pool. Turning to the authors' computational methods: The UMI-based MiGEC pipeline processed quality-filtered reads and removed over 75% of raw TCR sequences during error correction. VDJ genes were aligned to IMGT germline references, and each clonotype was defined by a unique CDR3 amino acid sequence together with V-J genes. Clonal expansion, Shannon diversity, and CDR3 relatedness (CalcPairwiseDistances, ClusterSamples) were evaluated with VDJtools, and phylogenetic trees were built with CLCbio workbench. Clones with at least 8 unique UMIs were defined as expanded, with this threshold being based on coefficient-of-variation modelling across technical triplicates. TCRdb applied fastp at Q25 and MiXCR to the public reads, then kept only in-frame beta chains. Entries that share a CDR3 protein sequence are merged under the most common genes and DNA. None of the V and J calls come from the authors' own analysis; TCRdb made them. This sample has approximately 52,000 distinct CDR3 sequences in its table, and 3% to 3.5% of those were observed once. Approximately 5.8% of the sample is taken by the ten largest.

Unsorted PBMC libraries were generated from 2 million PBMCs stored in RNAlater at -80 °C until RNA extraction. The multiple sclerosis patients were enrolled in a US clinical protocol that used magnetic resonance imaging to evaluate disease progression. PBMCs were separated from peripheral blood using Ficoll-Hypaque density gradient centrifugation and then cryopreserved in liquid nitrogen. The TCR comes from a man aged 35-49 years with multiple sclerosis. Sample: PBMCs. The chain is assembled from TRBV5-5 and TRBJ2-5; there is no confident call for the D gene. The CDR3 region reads CASSYIQETQYF. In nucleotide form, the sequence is TGTGCCAGCAGCTACATTCAAGAGACCCAGTACTTC.